This T cell receptor beta chain derives from a study of cytomegalovirus exposure and HLA in healthy donors (dated 2017 in TCRdb). Describing the broader study: According to an earlier analysis of 550 to 700 of the donors, 150 million to 200 million T cells yielded 95 million to 140 million unique TCR beta sequences and approximately 300 Gb of sequence data. Approximately 300 gigabases of sequencing data and 70 million to 95 million unique TCR sequences made up an early release that covered about 640 HLA-typed donors. The genetic ancestry cluster associated with self-reported Caucasian donors included about 81% of the roughly 400 genotyped donors. The study was designed to test whether signatures of past pathogen exposure could be identified by cataloging public T cell receptors. The T cell repertoires of roughly 660 subjects were profiled by immunosequencing and related to cytomegalovirus serostatus. In addition to the first cohort of roughly 670 subjects, a separate validation cohort of under 150 different subjects was used. The study combined high-throughput TCR immunosequencing, statistical association of individual TCRs with disease status, and machine learning to predict cytomegalovirus infection status. A later analysis re-analyzed previously published TCR beta repertoires from 666 donors and added high-resolution HLA genotyping to study TCR occurrence patterns. Rather than drawing on any new phenotypic data, the later analysis identified candidate immune exposures from TCR beta sequences and the way those sequences occurred across donors. An earlier analysis of around 640 of the donors used high-throughput TCR beta sequencing to judge whether each TCR beta V gene segment behaved as functional or pseudogenic. Alongside the repertoire data, information on donor age, sex, ethnicity and CMV serostatus was compiled. A later genetic analysis used genome-wide SNP genotypes for about 60% of the roughly 700 donors, treating that subset as a discovery cohort. Every repertoire in the discovery cohort had been generated on one and the same sequencing platform. Both class I and class II loci were covered by HLA typing, at four-digit resolution. The number of donors typed differed by locus, with roughly 629-640 for A, B, C, DRB1 and DQB1, around 500 for DQA1, some 570 for DPA1, and 472 for DPB1. Several DR-DQ haplotypes were handled as single units for association and clustering, since linkage in the cohort was strong. Among roughly 400 genotyped donors of the cohort, an average of about 240,000 unique TCR beta nucleotide sequences was sequenced per donor, of which 15% to 20% were non-productive.

The cohort was made up of several hundred healthy bone marrow donors. At the time of sampling, all cohort members were nominally healthy, though unrecorded immune exposures were likely present. The donor was CMV seronegative and belonged to the group of 350 to 400 seronegative cohort members. A peripheral blood sample was provided by each donor, and peripheral blood mononuclear cells were used for TCR beta sequencing. Genomic DNA extraction from the blood cell samples was performed with the Qiagen DNeasy Blood Extraction Kit. On this clone itself: The target of this receptor is not known. Base qualities are not provided; no much larger clone lies one nucleotide away.

The receptor library was made with the immunoSEQ multiplex PCR assay. For the multiplex PCR, a mixture combining 60 forward primers for TCR Vbeta segments and 13 reverse primers for TCR Jbeta segments was used. Amplification of the CDR3 region of rearranged TCR beta genes was performed with a multiplex PCR assay on genomic DNA. The Illumina HiSeq System was used to sequence the amplified TCR beta libraries as 87-base-pair reads. The original pipeline was this. Across the 670 or so repertoires, a later analysis counted 80 million or so unique TCR beta chains, around 11 million of which were shared by at least two donors. Raw reads were error-corrected and collapsed into unique sequences with a nearest-neighbor algorithm that merged closely related sequences to remove PCR and sequencing errors. To assign V, D and J gene segments, CDR3 sequences were aligned to IMGT reference sequences. For a sequence to be retained, at least a six-nucleotide match to both a V gene segment and a J gene segment was required. Rearrangements were called productive when the CDR3 lacked stop codons and stayed in frame with V and J; all others were non-productive. Following IMGT convention, CDR3 was defined as the stretch from the second conserved V-encoded cysteine up to the conserved J-encoded phenylalanine. The earlier analysis of some 580 of the donors excluded any sequence lacking an unambiguous match to a single V gene segment. An earlier analysis of 587 of the donors classified V segments as functional when productive rearrangements were above 56.7% and as segregating when the standard deviation between donors was above 5%. A statistical classification framework was developed to diagnose cytomegalovirus status using the catalog of TCR beta chain sequences. In a later analysis, TCR nucleotide sequences were compared against IMGT/GENE-DB human TR gene sequences so that V and J genes could be assigned. Using the TCRdist pipeline, a later analysis assigned CDR3 sequences along with most-parsimonious VDJ recombination scenarios. In a later analysis, each TCR beta chain was defined by its CDR3 amino acid sequence together with its V-gene family, and reads lacking a unique V-gene family were excluded. As a way to deal with suspected cross-contamination and a sequencing artifact, a later analysis dropped approximately 590 nucleotide sequences that were highly shared and had low generation probability. In a later analysis, a clonal expansion index was calculated for each public chain from normalized within-repertoire ranks of inferred template counts. In a later analysis, generation probabilities were computed with a VDJ recombination model fitted to out-of-frame rearrangements, and the resulting probabilities were checked against IGoR. Hypergeometric tests were used in a later analysis to score TCR-TCR, TCR-HLA and TCR-CMV co-occurrence, with a repertoire-size bias correction applied to the TCR pairs. To estimate false discovery rates, a later analysis permuted the HLA or CMV assignments 20 times. In a later analysis, co-occurring TCRs were grouped using DBSCAN, with TCRdist sequence similarity added in when clustering inside HLA-allele-positive subsets. Repertoires with fewer than 30,000 or more than 120,000 public chains were left out of co-occurrence clustering, as were several repertoires with anomalous nucleotide sharing. The table comes from immuneACCESS by way of TCRdb, which keeps in-frame sequences with V and J called. Part of the clones is missing from these tables; in studies checked, under half for an unresolved V gene and the rest for unknown reasons. V and J calls and clone size are copied from that table; D and trimming were computed from the DNA. For this sample the table gives roughly 160,000 clones, of which 70% to 80% were detected only once. The ten most abundant clones make up roughly 1.3% of the sample.

CDR1 and CDR2 are drawn from the germline V gene: MDHEN, SYDVKM. Cut back by 7 bases and 2 bases, the V and J ends lie 23 bases apart. Measured from the cysteine to the phenylalanine, the CDR3 is 17 residues long. The entry retains the CDR3 DNA only, 51 bases that are in frame from base 1. Overall study outcomes, separate from this receptor: In vitro tests confirmed that a few of the cytomegalovirus-associated TCR beta chains recognize cytomegalovirus antigens. When HLA alleles, especially DR and DQ, strongly co-occurred, TCR associations were difficult to assign to individual alleles. Correlated functional status among segregating V segments might reflect linkage disequilibrium, but an unknown experimental factor could not be ruled out. In a later analysis, HLA-associated TCR beta chains showed more clonal expansion and lower generation probabilities than non-associated chains that were equally common. A later analysis reported that several top co-occurrence clusters appeared linked to parvovirus B19, influenza, CMV and Epstein-Barr virus. In a later genetic analysis, a missense DCLRE1C variant was associated with V-gene and J-gene trimming of TCR beta chains, and the association was replicated in an independent cohort. A group of highly shared sequence variants was considered likely to be a technical artifact of the sequencing pipeline. Some IMGT-functional V segments, including TRBV6-2 and TRBV6-3, could not be distinguished by the 87-base-pair reads and were therefore excluded. Presence/absence analyses assumed roughly uniform sequencing depth across donors, an assumption that may not hold. Most TCR sequences were observed very rarely across donors, whereas some public TCRs were present in many individuals. In a later analysis, 16,951 TCR beta sequences were associated with specific HLA alleles at a false discovery rate of 0.05. The classifier was reported to diagnose cytomegalovirus status with high specificity and sensitivity in both the original and validation cohorts. A later analysis found that TCR association rates varied across HLA loci, with DRB1 alleles showing the most associated TCRs and HLA-C alleles the fewest. An earlier analysis of approximately 570 of the donors showed that most TCR beta V segments appeared in productive rearrangements either about 87% or about 30% of the time, which broadly matched IMGT annotations. Compared with the roughly 700-donor mean, donors in an Asian-associated ancestry cluster had fewer N-insertions in productive TCRs, according to a later genetic analysis. A further reported finding was that TCR beta sequences accurately predicted the HLA-A and HLA-B alleles for most subjects in the first cohort. For the cohort, immune exposure information was limited to CMV serostatus. In a later analysis, most CMV-associated TCR beta chains were found to appear HLA-restricted, with HLA associations seemingly driven largely by CMV exposure. Because counts were too low, around 18 rarely observed V segments, including chromosome 9 orphons, were left out of the earlier analysis of approximately 500 of the donors. A total of 150 or so TCR beta chains were listed by the study as associated with cytomegalovirus. Because HLA typing was unavailable for some donors at each locus, only the typed subset was used in association tests. According to the authors, the approach could potentially be generalized to other disease states and immunological phenotypes. In this cohort, only TCR beta chains were sequenced, and detectable features were limited by the absence of alpha or paired-chain data.

The sequence is built from TRBV28 and TRBJ1-2; no D gene call is confident. Sample: PBMCs. The receptor comes from a woman in her 50s in good health and CMV-seronegative. The CDR3 protein: CASTRGGYRVSNYGYTF. The DNA is as follows: TGTGCCAGCACCCGAGGCGGGTATAGGGTGAGCAACTATGGCTACACCTTC.